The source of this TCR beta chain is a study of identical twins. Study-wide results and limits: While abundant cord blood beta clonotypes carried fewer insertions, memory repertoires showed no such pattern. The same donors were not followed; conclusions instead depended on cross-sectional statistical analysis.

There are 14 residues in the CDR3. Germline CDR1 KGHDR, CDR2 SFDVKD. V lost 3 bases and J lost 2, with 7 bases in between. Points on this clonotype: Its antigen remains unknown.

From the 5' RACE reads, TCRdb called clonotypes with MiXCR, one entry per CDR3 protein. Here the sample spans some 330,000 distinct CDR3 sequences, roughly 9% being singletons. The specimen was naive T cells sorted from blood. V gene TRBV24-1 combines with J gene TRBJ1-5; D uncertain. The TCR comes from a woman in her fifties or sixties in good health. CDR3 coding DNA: TGTGCCACCAGTGATGGGAGTGGCAATCAGCCCCAGCATTTT. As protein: CATSDGSGNQPQHF.